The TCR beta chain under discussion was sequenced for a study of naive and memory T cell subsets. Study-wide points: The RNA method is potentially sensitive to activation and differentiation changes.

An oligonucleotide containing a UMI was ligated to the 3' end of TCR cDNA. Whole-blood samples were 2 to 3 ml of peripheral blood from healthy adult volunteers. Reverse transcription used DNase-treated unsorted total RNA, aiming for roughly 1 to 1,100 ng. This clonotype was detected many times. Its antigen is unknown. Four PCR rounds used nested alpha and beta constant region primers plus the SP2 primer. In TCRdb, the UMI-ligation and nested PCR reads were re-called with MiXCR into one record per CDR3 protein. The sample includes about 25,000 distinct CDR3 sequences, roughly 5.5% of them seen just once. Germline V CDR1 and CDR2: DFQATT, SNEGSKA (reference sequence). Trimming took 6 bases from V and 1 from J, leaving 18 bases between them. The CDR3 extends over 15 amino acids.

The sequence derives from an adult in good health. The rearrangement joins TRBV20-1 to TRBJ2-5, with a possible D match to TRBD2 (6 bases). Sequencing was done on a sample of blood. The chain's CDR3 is CSAEAFQEGQETQYF. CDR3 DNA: TGCAGTGCCGAAGCGTTTCAGGAGGGCCAAGAGACCCAGTACTTC.